The 4 T cell receptor beta chains below all came from one sample that was sequenced in a study of blood T cell repertoires in COVID-19. Some clones are missing from TCRdb's copy, which holds only in-frame ones; the method was immunoSEQ multiplex PCR. Among approximately 220,000 clones, roughly 85% were seen once, and the ten largest hold under 20%. Material for sequencing was PBMCs or T cells enriched from blood (not recorded which). These receptors were taken from a man in his forties who had recovered from COVID-19.

The CDR3 reads CASSEVLVGTGGRGYTF. CDR3 bases: TGTGCCAGCAGTGAAGTTCTAGTCGGGACAGGGGGCCGAGGCTACACCTTC. The chain joins TRBV2 to TRBJ1-2; 12 positions match TRBD1. CDR1 and CDR2 (germline): SNHLY, FYNNEI. The CDR3 runs to 17 residues. V shed 1 base and J 8 bases; nucleotides not matched to a gene: 11.

This chain uses TRBV30 with TRBJ2-7; D possibly corresponds to TRBD2 (6 bases). V shed 0 bases and J shed 9 bases, with 12 bases lying between them. Per the germline V gene, CDR1 is GTSNPN and CDR2 is SVGIG (reference sequence). This CDR3 has 12 amino acids. The CDR3 reads CAWSVGQGGQYF. The CDR3 DNA is TGTGCCTGGAGTGTGGGGCAGGGAGGGCAGTACTTC.

The genes are TRBV29-1 and TRBJ2-3, with D possibly matching TRBD2 (6 bases). Trimming took off 0 bases at V and 0 bases at J, with 10 bases between the two ends. This CDR3 contains 15 residues. CDR1 and CDR2 from the germline V gene are SQVTM and ANQGSEA. CDR3 residues: CSVEDSGASTDTQYF. Here the CDR3 DNA reads TGCAGCGTTGAAGATAGCGGCGCTAGCACAGATACGCAGTATTTT.

V is TRBV4-1 and J is TRBJ1-5, with D unresolved. Germline-derived CDR1 and CDR2 are MGHRA and YSYEKL. V lost 1 base and J lost 5, with 6 bases in between. The CDR3 length is 13 residues. CDR3 residues: CASSQGRDQPQHF. In DNA, the CDR3 is TGCGCCAGCAGCCAAGGCCGCGATCAGCCCCAGCATTTT.